The 12 T cell receptor beta chains below all came from one sample that was sequenced in a study of identical twins. TCRdb reanalysed the 5' RACE reads using MiXCR and keeps one entry per CDR3 protein. The sample shows approximately 500,000 distinct CDR3 sequences, less than 25% of them seen only once. Separately, the same data were catalogued under a study of T cells expressing NK-cell markers.

Sequencing was performed on CD4+ T cells sorted from blood. The receptor source for this set is a woman aged 18-29 years in good health.

J is TRBJ1-1 and V is TRBV2; D not resolved. The CDR3 is 13 amino acids. Germline-derived CDR1 and CDR2 are SNHLY and FYNNEI. The V gene lost 6 bases and the J gene lost 1 base, with 9 bases spanning the gap. CDR3 coding DNA: TGTGCCAGCAGGGCCAAGGGGAACACTGAAGCTTTCTTT. Protein sequence: CASRAKGNTEAFF.

This clonotype was counted between two and nine times. The rearrangement uses TRBV6-2 or TRBV6-3 and TRBJ2-1; weak D call: TRBD2 (6 bases). The CDR3 length is 10 residues. The V and J ends lost 10 bases and 10 bases respectively, with 11 bases between them. Germline assignment: CDR1 MNHEY and CDR2 SVGEGT. CDR3: CATSRGEQFF. The CDR3 DNA follows: TGTGCCACCAGCCGGGGGGAGCAGTTCTTC.

The chain is built from TRBV7-2 and TRBJ2-6; TRBD2 is a possible D gene (6 bases). With 11 bases removed from V and 0 bases from J, the gap between germline ends came to 14 bases. The CDR3 loop spans 15 amino acids. Germline V gives CDR1 SGHTA, CDR2 FQGNSA. The CDR3 spells CAGGGAISGANVLTF. CDR3 bases: TGTGCCGGAGGCGGGGCGATCTCTGGGGCCAACGTCCTGACTTTC.

V gene TRBV6-1 combines with J gene TRBJ2-7; 12 positions match TRBD1. The CDR3 contains 14 residues. Germline CDR1 reads MNHNS; CDR2 reads SASEGT. After removal of 6 bases from V and 9 bases from J, the junction contained 9 bases not matched to a gene. The CDR3 DNA is TGTGCCAGCAGATCCGGGACAGGGGGCGTAACGCAGTACTTC. Protein: CASRSGTGGVTQYF.

The genes are TRBV29-1 and TRBJ2-5; weak D call: TRBD2 (6 bases). The CDR3 has 11 residues. V was pared by 8 bases and J by 2 bases, with 9 bases between. The germline V gene has CDR1 SQVTM and CDR2 ANQGSEA. CDR3 coding DNA: TGCAGCTCGGGACTGCAAGAGACCCAGTACTTC. Translating it yields CSSGLQETQYF. Filled out from reference TRBV29-1 and TRBJ2-5, the complete variable domain reads SAVISQKPSRDICQRGTSLTIQCQVDSQVTMMFWYRQQPGQSLTLIATANQGSEATYESGFVIDKFPISRPNLTFSTLTVSNMSPEDSSIYLCSSGLQETQYFGPGTRLLVL.

This clonotype appeared many times. V and J are TRBV5-1 and TRBJ2-3; D is unresolved. Germline CDR1 is SGHRS and CDR2 is YFSETQ. The V gene lost 5 bases and the J gene lost 4 bases, with 23 bases spanning the gap. The CDR3 loop spans 17 amino acids. The CDR3: CASSLGRVLSGADTQYF. Here the CDR3 DNA reads TGCGCCAGCAGTTTAGGACGAGTCTTATCTGGGGCAGATACGCAGTATTTT.

On this clonotype itself: The germline gene is not matched at one end of the junction; a read error may be the cause. This rearrangement joins TRBV7-6 to TRBJ2-1, with 7 bases aligning to TRBD2. Looked up from germline, CDR1 is SGHVS and CDR2 is FNYEAQ. The CDR3 has 17 residues. The CDR3 DNA is TGTGCCAGCAGTGGGAAGCCGGGAGGCCCCTCCCACAATGAGCAGTTCTTC. Translated, it gives CASSGKPGGPSHNEQFF.

This clonotype has a handful of counts. The V gene is TRBV24-1, the J gene TRBJ2-5, with D unresolved. There are 14 residues in the CDR3. The V gene's germline CDR1 is KGHDR and CDR2 SFDVKD. Trimming left V 5 bases short and J 1 base short, with 10 bases between. CDR3 nucleotide sequence: TGTGCCACCAGTGGAGCGAGCAGCCAAGAGACCCAGTACTTC. Translated: CATSGASSQETQYF.

In this sample, this clonotype turned up a few times. The CDR3, as DNA: TGTGCCAGCACTGGACTAGCGGCCTACGAGCAGTACTTC. Amino acid sequence: CASTGLAAYEQYF. This chain connects TRBV12-3 or TRBV12-4 to TRBJ2-7; TRBD2 matches at 10 bases. This CDR3 is 13 amino acids long. Losses at the gene ends were 7 bases for V and 2 bases for J; bases not matched to a gene: 2.

V is TRBV20-1 and J is TRBJ2-7, with 9 nucleotides matching TRBD2. Germline V lookup: CDR1 DFQATT, CDR2 SNEGSKA (reference sequence). The CDR3 extends over 14 amino acids. The J segment lost 9 bases and the V segment lost 3 bases, leaving 12 bases of the junction unmatched. CDR3 residues: CSASEAAGGPRQYF. DNA of the CDR3: TGCAGTGCTAGCGAGGCTGCGGGAGGGCCACGGCAGTACTTC.

The table lists this clonotype with a few counts. The chain employs TRBV5-1 and TRBJ2-4; 10 bases align to TRBD2. CDR1 and CDR2 (germline): SGHRS, YFSETQ. This CDR3 region has 15 residues. The V segment lost 0 bases and the J segment 10 bases; nucleotides outside the gene matches: 7. The CDR3, as DNA: TGCGCCAGCAGCTTGGAGCTAGCGGGAGTGAATATTCAGTACTTC. Translated, it gives CASSLELAGVNIQYF.

This clonotype was detected only a few times. The chain has TRBV7-2 and TRBJ2-3; D is undetermined. Trimming removed 3 bases at V and 5 bases at J, with 12 bases between. This CDR3 contains 14 residues. Germline V gene lookup returns CDR1 SGHTA and CDR2 FQGNSA. The CDR3 nucleotides are TGTGCCAGCAGCTTTACCTGGAAAGAAGATACGCAGTATTTT. Its protein is CASSFTWKEDTQYF.